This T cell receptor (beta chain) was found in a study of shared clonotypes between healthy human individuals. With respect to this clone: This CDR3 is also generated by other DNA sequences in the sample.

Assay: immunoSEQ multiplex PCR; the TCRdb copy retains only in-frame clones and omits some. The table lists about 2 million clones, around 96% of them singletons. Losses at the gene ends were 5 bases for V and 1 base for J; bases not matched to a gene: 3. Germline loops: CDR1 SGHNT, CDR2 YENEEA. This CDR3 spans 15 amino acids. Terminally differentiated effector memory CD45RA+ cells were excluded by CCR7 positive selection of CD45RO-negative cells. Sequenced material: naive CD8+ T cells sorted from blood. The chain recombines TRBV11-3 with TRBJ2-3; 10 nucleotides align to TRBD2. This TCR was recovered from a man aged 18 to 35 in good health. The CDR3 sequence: CASSDLAGGTDTQYF. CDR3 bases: TGTGCCAGCAGCGACCTAGCGGGAGGCACAGATACGCAGTATTTT.